These 18 T cell receptor beta chains came from one sample sequenced in a study of CD8 T cells in ankylosing spondylitis. TCRdb fed the 5' RACE reads into MiXCR, producing one record per CDR3 protein. The sample lists about 140,000 distinct CDR3 sequences; under 35% were seen once. The sample was synovial fluid, either unsorted or a sorted T cell fraction (not recorded which). These TCRs come from a male donor with ankylosing spondylitis.

CDR3 DNA: TGTGCCAGCAGTCACAGGGGGGGAGTTGGCTACACCTTC. Translating gives CASSHRGGVGYTF. V usage is TRBV3-1 and J usage is TRBJ1-2; 8 bases are shared with TRBD1. Germline loops: CDR1 LGHDT, CDR2 YNNKEL (reference sequence). The junction had 7 bases not matched to a gene; V was cut back by 6 bases and J by 7 bases. The CDR3 extends over 13 amino acids.

The chain employs TRBV5-1 and TRBJ1-1; D unresolved. CDR3 length: 14 residues. The V end was cut by 4 bases, the J end by 0 bases, with 10 bases between. Germline V gives CDR1 SGHRS, CDR2 YFSETQ. The CDR3 DNA follows: TGCGCCAGCAGCGTTTCGACCGTGAACACTGAAGCTTTCTTT. This sequence encodes CASSVSTVNTEAFF. The whole variable domain, filled in from reference TRBV5-1 and TRBJ1-1, reads KAGVTQTPRYLIKTRGQQVTLSCSPISGHRSVSWYQQTPGQGLQFLFEYFSETQRNKGNFPGRFSGRQFSNSRSEMNVSTLELGDSALYLCASSVSTVNTEAFFGQGTRLTVV.

This clonotype was picked up a small number of times. The chain recombines TRBV20-1 with TRBJ2-1; D gene uncertain. Deletions cut 2 bases from V and 5 bases from J, with 4 bases between. Germline CDR1 and CDR2: DFQATT and SNEGSKA (reference sequence). The CDR3 totals 11 residues. CDR3 in amino acids: CSARSDNEQFF. Here the CDR3 DNA reads TGCAGTGCTAGATCCGACAATGAGCAGTTCTTC.

This clonotype appeared many times. V and J are TRBV5-1 and TRBJ1-3; D call uncertain. From germline, CDR1 is SGHRS and CDR2 YFSETQ. This CDR3 region has 13 residues. V lost 0 bases, J lost 7 bases, and 8 bases lay in between. CDR3 DNA: TGCGCCAGCAGCTTGGACGGTTTGAACACCATATATTTT. The encoded protein is CASSLDGLNTIYF.

The chain combines TRBV6-2 or TRBV6-3 with TRBJ2-7; TRBD2 matches at 11 bases. Germline V gene data show CDR1 as MNHEY and CDR2 as SVGEGT. CDR3 length: 15 residues. V was clipped by 0 bases and J by 6 bases; unmatched bases: 4. In DNA, the CDR3 is TGTGCCAGCAGTTACTCTACTAGCGGGAGTGGCGAGCAGTACTTC. It encodes CASSYSTSGSGEQYF.

This chain uses TRBV25-1 with TRBJ2-7; D assignment may be TRBD1 or TRBD2 (6 bases each). V dropped 7 bases and J dropped 3 bases, with 16 bases sitting between them. From germline, CDR1 is MGHDK and CDR2 SYGVNS. The CDR3 is 14 residues long. The CDR3 DNA reads TGTGCCAGCAAAAGCGCGGGACAACTCTACGAGCAGTACTTC. This translates into CASKSAGQLYEQYF.

The genes are TRBV11-2 and TRBJ2-1, with TRBD2 matching 9 bases. CDR1 is SGHAT, CDR2 FQNNGV, per germline. The ends lost 1 base at V and 7 bases at J; junction bases unmatched: 5. The CDR3 has 15 amino acids. In nucleotides, the CDR3 is TGTGCCAGCAGCTTAGTAGGCCTAGCGGGGAATGAGCAGTTCTTC. Its protein is CASSLVGLAGNEQFF.

The gene calls are TRBV2 and TRBJ1-5; unclear D gene. CDR3 length: 13 amino acids. Germline V gene data show CDR1 as SNHLY and CDR2 as FYNNEI. With 6 bases removed from V and 4 bases from J, the gap between germline ends came to 10 bases. In DNA form, the CDR3 reads TGTGCCAGCAGCCCTGACATAAATCAGCCCCAGCATTTT. It yields the protein CASSPDINQPQHF.

The chain employs TRBV7-9 and TRBJ1-2, with D possibly being TRBD1 (5 bases). The CDR3 extends over 13 amino acids. V dropped 5 bases and J dropped 2 bases, with 9 bases sitting between them. Germline CDR1 SEHNR, CDR2 FQNEAQ (reference sequence). The DNA for the CDR3 is TGTGCCAGCAGCCGGGACGGCAACTATGGCTACACCTTC. Translating gives CASSRDGNYGYTF.

The V and J genes are TRBV20-1 and TRBJ2-3; D remains ambiguous. Trimming removed 3 bases at V and 4 bases at J, with 11 bases between. CDR1 DFQATT and CDR2 SNEGSKA come from the germline V gene (reference sequence). The CDR3 spans 13 residues. CDR3 loop: CSASAVYSDTQYF. CDR3 nucleotides: TGCAGTGCTAGCGCCGTCTACTCAGATACGCAGTATTTT.

The sample holds a few counts of this clonotype. The V gene is TRBV2, the J gene TRBJ2-7; D call uncertain. The CDR3 totals 15 residues. The V gene's germline CDR1 is SNHLY and CDR2 FYNNEI. Deletions cut 5 bases from V and 2 bases from J, with 16 bases between. In nucleotides, the CDR3 is TGTGCCAGCAGTAATGACGCCGAATCGGCCTACGAGCAGTACTTC. It codes for CASSNDAESAYEQYF.

The chain is built from TRBV4-1 and TRBJ1-2; D is perhaps TRBD1 (5 bases). The V end lost 5 bases, the J end lost 7 bases, and 23 bases lay between the germline ends. CDR3 length: 16 amino acids. Germline V gene data show CDR1 as MGHRA and CDR2 as YSYEKL. The CDR3 nucleotides are TGCGCCAGCAGCGAAGCCGGGACGGCGGCCCTGGGTGGCTACACCTTC. Translating it yields CASSEAGTAALGGYTF.

This clonotype was recorded a few times. The chain links TRBV20-1 to TRBJ2-7; D is possibly TRBD1 or TRBD2 (5 bases each). The CDR3 runs to 14 residues. The V gene lost 2 bases and the J gene lost 2 bases, with 13 bases spanning the gap. Germline CDR1 is DFQATT and CDR2 is SNEGSKA (reference sequence). CDR3 nucleotides: TGCAGTGCTAGATCCCCGGGGCTCCCCTACGAGCAGTACTTC. This translates into CSARSPGLPYEQYF.

The sample holds many counts of this clonotype. The gene calls are TRBV27 and TRBJ2-7, with unresolved D. The ends were cut back, 4 bases at V and 5 bases at J, with 3 bases in the middle. This CDR3 is 10 amino acids long. Germline-derived CDR1 and CDR2 are MNHEY and SMNVEV (reference sequence). CDR3 sequence reads: CASSSDEQYF. In DNA form, the CDR3 reads TGTGCCAGCAGTTCTGACGAGCAGTACTTC.

The chain combines TRBV12-3 or TRBV12-4 with TRBJ1-1; TRBD1 aligns across 7 bases. Unmatched junction bases numbered 12, after V lost 5 bases and J lost 0 bases. The CDR3 sequence is 17 residues long. The CDR3 reads CASSPGTATAMNTEAFF. The CDR3 nucleotides read TGTGCCAGCAGTCCCGGGACAGCGACGGCTATGAACACTGAAGCTTTCTTT.

The chain uses TRBV5-6 and TRBJ2-3; D is undetermined. Trimming stripped 2 bases from V and 2 bases from J, with 12 bases between. This CDR3 contains 15 residues. CDR1 and CDR2 from the germline V gene are SGHDT and YYEEEE. CDR3 in DNA: TGTGCCAGCAGCTTAGTCTCAAGGGACACAGATACGCAGTATTTT. This sequence encodes CASSLVSRDTDTQYF.

This clonotype was recorded many times. V usage is TRBV5-6 and J usage is TRBJ2-1; TRBD2 agrees at 7 bases. In germline, CDR1 is SGHDT, CDR2 YYEEEE. V shed 3 bases, J shed 4 bases, and the junction held 10 bases outside the gene matches. This CDR3 spans 16 amino acids. Here the CDR3 reads CASSYRGAGRYNEQFF. The CDR3 DNA reads TGTGCCAGCAGCTACCGGGGAGCGGGGCGATACAATGAGCAGTTCTTC.

This chain joins TRBV3-1 and TRBJ2-3; the D is unclear. V gave up 0 bases and J gave up 1 base, with 11 bases separating them. This CDR3 has 16 residues. Germline CDR1 LGHDT, CDR2 YNNKEL (reference sequence). The DNA of the CDR3 is TGTGCCAGCAGCCAAGAAGTACTTTCTCGCACAGATACGCAGTATTTT. Its protein product is CASSQEVLSRTDTQYF.